Shown below are 16 T cell receptor beta chains from a single sample sequenced in a study of CD8+CD57+ T cells in acquired aplastic anemia. TCR beta VDJ and CDR3 profiling used genomic DNA as template. MiXCR, applied by TCRdb to the reads, yields one record per CDR3 protein. Among some 150,000 distinct CDR3 sequences, 60% to 80% were seen once, and the ten largest hold about 50%. Before being chosen for sequencing, patients had shown CD8+CD57+ cell expansion by flow cytometry. The sample consisted of sorted CD4+, CD8+, or CD8+CD57+ T cells (not recorded which) from PBMCs. These receptors were obtained from a human donor with aplastic anemia.

This clonotype has more than one count but fewer than ten. The chain carries TRBV29-1 and TRBJ2-5; D perhaps matches TRBD1 (5 bases). The germline V gene has CDR1 SQVTM and CDR2 ANQGSEA. V was shortened by 3 bases and J by 2 bases, with 13 bases between the two germline ends. The CDR3 runs to 14 residues. The CDR3 region has the DNA TGCAGCGTTGAGGTACTGGGGCATCAAGAGACCCAGTACTTC. It specifies CSVEVLGHQETQYF.

The rearrangement joins TRBV5-1 to TRBJ1-6, with a tentative D call TRBD1 (5 bases). Deletions cut 0 bases from V and 7 bases from J, with 11 bases between. Germline V gene lookup returns CDR1 SGHRS and CDR2 YFSETQ. The CDR3 is 15 residues long. The CDR3 DNA is TGCGCCAGCAGCTTGGAGGGGTATGAGAATTCACCCCTCCACTTT. As protein: CASSLEGYENSPLHF.

The rearrangement uses TRBV7-6 and TRBJ1-1, with 9 bases identical to TRBD1. Per germline, CDR1 SGHVS and CDR2 FNYEAQ. V lost 5 bases and J lost 4; bases outside the gene matches: 8. This CDR3 is 15 amino acids long. The CDR3: CASSLRTGEVTEAFF. In DNA, the CDR3 is TGTGCCAGCAGCCTCAGGACAGGGGAGGTCACTGAAGCTTTCTTT.

The chain links TRBV12-3 or TRBV12-4 to TRBJ1-6; D not resolved. Trimming took off 3 bases at V and 8 bases at J, with 5 bases between the two ends. The CDR3 runs 12 residues. CDR3 residues: CASSFSDSPLHF. The CDR3 coding sequence is TGTGCCAGCAGTTTCAGTGATTCACCCCTCCACTTT.

This rearrangement joins TRBV20-1 to TRBJ2-7; TRBD2 matches at 14 bases. This CDR3 has 15 amino acids. In germline, CDR1 is DFQATT, CDR2 SNEGSKA (reference sequence). Unmatched junction bases numbered 5, after V lost 2 bases and J lost 5 bases. This chain's CDR3 is CSARRLAGGRDEQYF. The CDR3 DNA sequence: TGCAGTGCTAGACGACTAGCGGGAGGGCGGGACGAGCAGTACTTC.

The V and J genes are TRBV29-1 and TRBJ1-1; no definite D call. Germline CDR1 SQVTM, CDR2 ANQGSEA. V gave up 7 bases and J gave up 1 base, with 13 bases separating them. The CDR3 totals 13 residues. In DNA form, the CDR3 reads TGCAGCGGAACGAGAGGGCGGAACACTGAAGCTTTCTTT. Its translation is CSGTRGRNTEAFF.

The V gene is TRBV7-8, the J gene TRBJ2-7; 10 positions match TRBD1. This CDR3 spans 14 amino acids. Germline CDR1 and CDR2: SGHVS and FQNEAQ. V shed 3 bases and J 4 bases; nucleotides not matched to a gene: 3. This chain's CDR3 is CASSLTGGKYEQYF. Here the CDR3 DNA reads TGTGCCAGCAGCTTGACAGGGGGCAAGTACGAGCAGTACTTC.

The chain joins TRBV5-6 to TRBJ1-2; D remains unclear. Looked up from germline, CDR1 is SGHDT and CDR2 is YYEEEE. V was pared by 4 bases and J by 4 bases, with 17 bases between. The CDR3 runs to 15 residues. CDR3 protein: CASSPGPDLPYGYTF. The CDR3 DNA follows: TGTGCCAGCAGCCCAGGACCGGATCTCCCCTATGGCTACACCTTC.

With respect to this clonotype: A much larger clone is a single base away; this may be a read error. The chain employs TRBV4-1 and TRBJ1-1; D gene unclear. Germline V gene sequence: CDR1 MGHRA, CDR2 YSYEKL. This CDR3 is built from 14 residues. As DNA, the CDR3 is TGCGCCAGCAGCCCCGGCGAAGAGAACGCTGAAGCTTTCTTT. Protein sequence: CASSPGEENAEAFF.

The table lists this clonotype with many counts. J is TRBJ2-3 and V is TRBV20-1; 9 bases line up with TRBD1. Germline V gives CDR1 DFQATT, CDR2 SNEGSKA (reference sequence). This CDR3 is 15 amino acids long. V trimming: 1 base; J trimming: 8 bases; junction bases outside the gene matches: 10. The CDR3 sequence is CSARGPGQGRGTQYF. In DNA form, the CDR3 reads TGCAGTGCTAGAGGCCCGGGACAGGGACGCGGTACGCAGTATTTT.

The V gene is TRBV11-1, the J gene TRBJ1-6; 7 bases are shared with TRBD1. CDR1 is SGHAT, CDR2 FQDESV, per germline (reference sequence). The V segment lost 5 bases and the J segment 8 bases; nucleotides outside the gene matches: 6. This CDR3 contains 14 residues. The CDR3 coding sequence is TGTGCCAGCAGCCGCAGGGGGGGATATTCACCCCTCCACTTT. Amino acid sequence: CASSRRGGYSPLHF.

The V and J genes are TRBV2 and TRBJ2-4; 8 bases are shared with TRBD2. Germline V gives CDR1 SNHLY, CDR2 FYNNEI. The CDR3 extends over 14 amino acids. V trimming: 7 bases; J trimming: 4 bases; junction bases outside the gene matches: 6. CDR3 nucleotide sequence: TGTGCCAGCACGCTATTAGCGGGGAAAAACATTCAGTACTTC. It is translated as CASTLLAGKNIQYF.

The rearrangement uses TRBV12-5 and TRBJ1-2; D ambiguous. The CDR3 sequence is 10 residues long. V gave up 9 bases and J gave up 3 bases, with 5 bases separating them. Germline V gene sequence: CDR1 LGHNT, CDR2 FRNRAP. In DNA, the CDR3 is TGTGCTAGCTGGGACTATGGCTACACCTTC. This codes for CASWDYGYTF.

This clonotype turned up a few times. In DNA, the CDR3 is TGTGCCAGCAGCGTAGTAAGGGGAGATTACAATGAGCAGTTCTTC. It yields the protein CASSVVRGDYNEQFF. The J gene is TRBJ2-1, the V gene TRBV9; perhaps D is TRBD1 or TRBD2 (5 bases each). CDR1 SGDLS and CDR2 YYNGEE come from the germline V gene. The CDR3 extends over 15 amino acids. Trimming took 0 bases from V and 4 from J, leaving 11 bases between them. Full variable domain (rest looked up from reference TRBV9 and TRBJ2-1): DSGVTQTPKHLITATGQRVTLRCSPRSGDLSVYWYQQSLDQGLQFLIQYYNGEERAKGNILERFSAQQFPDLHSELNLSSLELGDSALYFCASSVVRGDYNEQFFGPGTRLTVL.

This clonotype was seen many times. The chain carries TRBV20-1 and TRBJ2-1; no reliable D call. The CDR3 is 12 amino acids. V lost 2 bases and J 8 bases, leaving 10 bases between the germline ends. The V gene's germline CDR1 is DFQATT and CDR2 SNEGSKA (reference sequence). CDR3 nucleotide sequence: TGCAGTGCTAGACCCGTTCTGGATGAGCAGTTCTTC. Protein: CSARPVLDEQFF.

This chain uses TRBV7-9 with TRBJ1-6; D is unclear. The CDR3 extends over 15 amino acids. The V gene lost 0 bases and the J gene lost 10 bases, with 13 bases spanning the gap. CDR1 is SEHNR, CDR2 FQNEAQ, per germline (reference sequence). In DNA, the CDR3 is TGTGCCAGCAGCTTAGCGGAGTGGCTGGACTCACCCCTCCACTTT. This sequence encodes CASSLAEWLDSPLHF.